These 32 T cell receptor beta chains originate from one sample sequenced in a study of blood T cell repertoires in COVID-19. Method: immunoSEQ multiplex PCR; TCRdb's copy keeps in-frame clones and lacks some. The sample includes 400,000 or so clones, 70% to 90% of them seen just once. The sample taken for sequencing was PBMCs or T cells enriched from blood (not recorded which). The receptors originated from a woman in her forties with acute COVID-19.

V is TRBV10-3 and J is TRBJ1-4; D remains unclear. CDR3 size: 14 residues. With 3 bases removed from V and 7 bases from J, the gap between germline ends came to 12 bases. The germline V gene encodes CDR1 ENHRY and CDR2 SYGVKD. CDR3 nucleotide sequence: TGTGCCATCAGTGACCAGGCTGCGAGTGAAAAACTGTTTTTT. The encoded protein is CAISDQAASEKLFF.

This chain joins TRBV6-5 and TRBJ1-4; 8 bases align to TRBD1. After removal of 6 bases from V and 8 bases from J, the junction contained 8 bases not matched to a gene. CDR1 is MNHEY and CDR2 is SVGAGI in the germline V gene. This CDR3 comprises 14 residues. The CDR3 sequence: CASRQGALREKLFF. The DNA of the CDR3 is TGTGCCAGCAGGCAGGGGGCCCTCCGAGAAAAACTGTTTTTT.

In DNA form, the CDR3 reads TGTGCCAGCGGAGGGTGGGACACTGAAGCTTTCTTT. This gives the protein CASGGWDTEAFF. The chain carries TRBV11-2 and TRBJ1-1, with D uncertain. The V end lost 8 bases, the J end lost 3 bases, and 10 bases lay between the germline ends. Germline lookup yields CDR1 SGHAT and CDR2 FQNNGV. This CDR3 comprises 12 residues. The full variable domain, in which reference TRBV11-2 and TRBJ1-1 provide the parts outside the CDR3, is EAGVAQSPRYKIIEKRQSVAFWCNPISGHATLYWYQQILGQGPKLLIQFQNNGVVDDSQLPKDRFSAERLKGVDSTLKIQPAKLEDSAVYLCASGGWDTEAFFGQGTRLTVV.

The chain carries TRBV5-1 and TRBJ2-3; 8 bases are shared with TRBD1. CDR1 and CDR2 (germline): SGHRS, YFSETQ. The V segment lost 4 bases and the J segment 8 bases; nucleotides outside the gene matches: 15. The CDR3 sequence is 16 residues long. The CDR3 protein is CASSPGRPNDRGTQYF. The CDR3 nucleotides are TGCGCCAGCAGCCCGGGCAGACCCAATGACAGGGGTACGCAGTATTTT.

The chain is built from TRBV15 and TRBJ2-3; 10 bases line up with TRBD2. The germline gives CDR1 LNHNV, CDR2 YYDKDF (reference sequence). Trimming at V came to 5 bases and at J to 4 bases, leaving 9 bases not matched to a gene. The CDR3 runs to 16 residues. CDR3 nucleotide sequence: TGTGCCACCAGCCGGGAAGCGGGGGGGAACGCAGATACGCAGTATTTT. Translating gives CATSREAGGNADTQYF.

This sequence joins TRBV5-1 and TRBJ2-3, with a tentative D call TRBD2 (5 bases). Deletions cut 1 base from V and 4 bases from J, with 13 bases between. The CDR3 has 15 residues. Per the germline V gene, CDR1 is SGHRS and CDR2 is YFSETQ. Written as DNA, the CDR3 is TGCGCCAGCAGCTTGCGCCCGGGGAAGTCAGATACGCAGTATTTT. Translated: CASSLRPGKSDTQYF.

This clone was seen just once. The chain has TRBV4-1 and TRBJ1-5; 10 bases line up with TRBD1. V shed 4 bases and J 8 bases; nucleotides not matched to a gene: 5. Germline CDR1 reads MGHRA; CDR2 reads YSYEKL. The CDR3 runs to 14 residues. CDR3 in amino acids: CASSPGQGMEPQHF. The CDR3 DNA follows: TGCGCCAGCAGCCCGGGACAGGGGATGGAGCCCCAGCATTTT.

In its sample, this clone was seen once. This chain uses TRBV2 with TRBJ2-1, with D perhaps matching TRBD2 (6 bases). Looked up from germline, CDR1 is SNHLY and CDR2 is FYNNEI. With 10 bases removed from V and 7 bases from J, the gap between germline ends came to 14 bases. This CDR3 contains 12 residues. The CDR3 DNA reads TGTGCCATTAGGGACGGGGGAAATGAGCAGTTCTTC. Protein sequence: CAIRDGGNEQFF.

The V call is TRBV6-5, the J call TRBJ2-7, with 7 bases aligning to TRBD2. Germline V gene lookup returns CDR1 MNHEY and CDR2 SVGAGI. The CDR3 consists of 14 residues. V was pared by 0 bases and J by 2 bases, with 1 base of the junction left unmatched. The DNA for the CDR3 is TGTGCCAGCAGTTACTCCCTAGCGGCCTACGAGCAGTACTTC. Amino acid sequence: CASSYSLAAYEQYF.

In nucleotides, the CDR3 is TGTGCCACCAGCCGGAATAGCGGGGGGGCAGGCGAGCAGTACTTC. It specifies CATSRNSGGAGEQYF. The chain joins TRBV15 to TRBJ2-7, with 11 bases lining up with TRBD2. This CDR3 spans 15 amino acids. Unmatched junction bases numbered 9, after V lost 5 bases and J lost 6 bases. CDR1 and CDR2 from the germline V gene are LNHNV and YYDKDF (reference sequence).

The rearrangement joins TRBV7-9 to TRBJ1-6, with TRBD1 matching over 10 bases. This CDR3 contains 15 residues. V was pared by 5 bases and J by 6 bases, with 4 bases of the junction left unmatched. Per germline, CDR1 SEHNR and CDR2 FQNEAQ (reference sequence). The CDR3 DNA reads as TGTGCCAGCAGCCTCCGGACAGGGGGTAATTCACCCCTCCACTTT. Protein: CASSLRTGGNSPLHF.

The chain couples TRBV5-8 to TRBJ2-2, with D possibly TRBD1 on 5 matching bases. Germline V gives CDR1 SGHTS, CDR2 YDEGEE. V was trimmed by 2 bases and J by 0 bases, leaving 8 bases between them. CDR3 size: 15 residues. The CDR3 loop reads CASSFRQTNTGELFF. The CDR3 coding sequence is TGTGCCAGCAGCTTCAGACAGACGAACACCGGGGAGCTGTTTTTT.

V is TRBV29-1 and J is TRBJ2-4; TRBD1 is a possible D gene (5 bases). CDR3 length: 16 residues. CDR1 SQVTM and CDR2 ANQGSEA come from the germline V gene. Trimming stripped 4 bases from V and 0 bases from J, with 16 bases between. CDR3 residues: CSVGSGSGLAKNIQYF. The CDR3, as DNA: TGCAGCGTTGGTTCTGGGTCAGGGCTAGCCAAAAACATTCAGTACTTC.

Concerning this clone: The same CDR3 arises from other DNA sequences in this sample as well. The chain carries TRBV10-3 and TRBJ1-2; 7 bases line up with TRBD1. Germline-derived CDR1 and CDR2 are ENHRY and SYGVKD. This CDR3 has 13 residues. V trimming: 4 bases; J trimming: 2 bases; junction bases outside the gene matches: 1. CDR3 nucleotide sequence: TGTGCCATCAGTGGGACAGGAAACTATGGCTACACCTTC. The encoded protein is CAISGTGNYGYTF.

V and J are TRBV7-9 and TRBJ2-7; 8 bases agree with TRBD1. From germline, CDR1 is SEHNR and CDR2 FQNEAQ (reference sequence). CDR3 size: 15 residues. Trimming removed 2 bases from V and 1 base from J; junction bases left unmatched: 4. The CDR3: CASSLTTGGSYEQYF. CDR3 sequence (DNA): TGTGCCAGCAGCTTAACAACAGGGGGATCCTACGAGCAGTACTTC.

The V and J genes are TRBV7-8 and TRBJ1-3; weak D call: TRBD1 (6 bases). Trimming pared 5 bases from V and 0 bases from J, leaving 14 bases between. The CDR3 runs to 16 residues. Germline assignment: CDR1 SGHVS and CDR2 FQNEAQ. The CDR3 spells CASSAQGQSSGNTIYF. The CDR3 DNA follows: TGTGCCAGCAGCGCACAGGGCCAGAGCTCTGGAAACACCATATATTTT.

The chain couples TRBV19 to TRBJ1-2; D is possibly TRBD1 (5 bases). V was pared by 5 bases and J by 8 bases, with 18 bases between. This CDR3 has 14 amino acids. Per the germline V gene, CDR1 is LNHDA and CDR2 is SQIVND (reference sequence). Here the CDR3 DNA reads TGTGCCAGTAGTCCGCCTCAGGGATGGGGCGGCTACACCTTC. Protein: CASSPPQGWGGYTF.

This clone showed up just once. The chain joins TRBV9 to TRBJ2-1; 11 bases align to TRBD2. In germline, CDR1 is SGDLS, CDR2 YYNGEE. The CDR3 extends over 14 amino acids. J was trimmed by 8 bases and V by 4 bases; bases with no gene match: 5. For the CDR3, the DNA is TGTGCCAGCAGCTTAGCGGGGGGGCTCGATGAGCAGTTCTTC. Encoded protein: CASSLAGGLDEQFF.

In this sample, this clone turned up a few times. Other DNA sequences within the sample encode an identical CDR3. The chain combines TRBV29-1 with TRBJ1-1, with 8 bases lining up with TRBD1. The junction had 1 base not matched to a gene; V was cut back by 3 bases and J by 1 base. The CDR3 length is 13 residues. Germline values: CDR1 SQVTM, CDR2 ANQGSEA. CDR3 bases: TGCAGCGTTGACAGGGGGCGGAACACTGAAGCTTTCTTT. Translated, it gives CSVDRGRNTEAFF.

This sequence joins TRBV30 and TRBJ1-6, with TRBD1 as a possible D gene (6 bases). From germline, CDR1 is GTSNPN and CDR2 SVGIG (reference sequence). Trimming shortened V by 7 bases and J by 10 bases, and 17 bases separated the two germline ends. The CDR3 contains 13 residues. The DNA for the CDR3 is TGTGCCTTAGTTAGGGGGAGCGGATCACCCCTCCACTTT. Its translation: CALVRGSGSPLHF.

This chain links TRBV12-3 or TRBV12-4 with TRBJ2-7; 7 bases align to TRBD2. This CDR3 region has 12 residues. The ends lost 7 bases at V and 6 bases at J; junction bases unmatched: 6. The CDR3 reads CASTGEGGEQYF. CDR3 DNA sequence: TGTGCCAGCACCGGGGAGGGAGGCGAGCAGTACTTC.

This clone was seen once. The chain joins TRBV3-1 (or the pseudogene TRBV3-2) to TRBJ1-2; D unresolved. V was clipped by 2 bases and J by 5 bases, with 9 bases between them. CDR3 length: 13 residues. The germline V gene has CDR1 LGHDT and CDR2 YNNKEL (reference sequence). This CDR3 is CASSQMGGYGYTF. The DNA for the CDR3 is TGTGCCAGCAGCCAAATGGGAGGGTATGGCTACACCTTC.

On this clone: Other DNA sequences in this specimen translate into the identical CDR3. The chain links TRBV27 to TRBJ1-1; 8 bases fit TRBD1. CDR3 size: 14 residues. J was trimmed by 2 bases and V by 6 bases; bases with no gene match: 5. CDR1 and CDR2 from the germline V gene are MNHEY and SMNVEV (reference sequence). The CDR3, as DNA: TGTGCCAGCAGGCGGACAGGGACCAACACTGAAGCTTTCTTT. As protein: CASRRTGTNTEAFF.

The chain carries TRBV6-5 and TRBJ2-7; 8 bases align to TRBD1. The length of the CDR3 is 14 residues. From germline, CDR1 is MNHEY and CDR2 SVGAGI. V gave up 6 bases and J gave up 7 bases; unmatched junction bases: 11. CDR3 residues: CASRAQGALWEQYF. CDR3 DNA: TGTGCCAGCAGGGCCCAGGGGGCCCTCTGGGAGCAGTACTTC.

The V gene is TRBV9, the J gene TRBJ2-1, with D perhaps TRBD2 (5 bases). Germline CDR1 SGDLS, CDR2 YYNGEE. Trimming left V 0 bases short and J 7 bases short, with 14 bases between. The CDR3 consists of 15 residues. The CDR3 here is CASSVDFWTGNEQFF. The CDR3 nucleotides are TGTGCCAGCAGCGTAGATTTTTGGACGGGAAATGAGCAGTTCTTC. Full variable domain (missing parts from reference TRBV9 and TRBJ2-1): DSGVTQTPKHLITATGQRVTLRCSPRSGDLSVYWYQQSLDQGLQFLIQYYNGEERAKGNILERFSAQQFPDLHSELNLSSLELGDSALYFCASSVDFWTGNEQFFGPGTRLTVL.

The chain recombines TRBV15 with TRBJ1-2, with D possibly TRBD1 on 5 matching bases. The CDR3 length is 12 residues. Germline lookup yields CDR1 LNHNV and CDR2 YYDKDF (reference sequence). V lost 5 bases and J lost 8, with 12 bases in between. The CDR3 DNA follows: TGTGCCACCAGCGCCAGGGATGGCGGCTACACCTTC. This gives the protein CATSARDGGYTF. The entire variable domain, with the rest obtained from reference TRBV15 and TRBJ1-2, is as follows: DAMVIQNPRYQVTQFGKPVTLSCSQTLNHNVMYWYQQKSSQAPKLLFHYYDKDFNNEADTPDNFQSRRPNTSFCFLDIRSPGLGDTAMYLCATSARDGGYTFGSGTRLTVV.

This CDR3 reads CASSLVRQIPMNTEAFF. In DNA, the CDR3 is TGTGCCAGCAGCTTAGTCAGACAGATACCTATGAACACTGAAGCTTTCTTT. V gene TRBV7-8 combines with J gene TRBJ1-1, with D possibly TRBD1 on 5 matching bases. Trimming took 1 base from V and 0 from J, leaving 15 bases between them. Germline-derived CDR1 and CDR2 are SGHVS and FQNEAQ. CDR3 size: 17 residues.

V gene TRBV9 combines with J gene TRBJ2-5; possibly TRBD2 for D (7 bases). Per germline, CDR1 SGDLS and CDR2 YYNGEE. With 0 bases removed from V and 2 bases from J, the gap between germline ends came to 11 bases. The CDR3 consists of 15 residues. In nucleotides, the CDR3 is TGTGCCAGCAGCGTAGATGAGGGGGGGCAAGAGACCCAGTACTTC. Translating gives CASSVDEGGQETQYF.

Written as DNA, the CDR3 is TGTGCCAGCAGCAATGGACAGGGGAACACCGGGGAGCTGTTTTTT. It specifies CASSNGQGNTGELFF. J is TRBJ2-2 and V is TRBV7-7; 8 bases agree with TRBD1. With 5 bases clipped from V and 1 base from J, the junction kept 3 bases outside the gene matches. CDR3 length: 15 residues. Looked up from germline, CDR1 is SSHAT and CDR2 is FNYEAQ (reference sequence).

CDR3 bases: TGCGCCAGCAGCTCGGAACCCAGAGAGAGGGTTACTGAAGCTTTCTTT. Its translation is CASSSEPRERVTEAFF. This chain connects TRBV5-1 to TRBJ1-1; D is unresolved. CDR3 size: 16 residues. Germline-derived CDR1 and CDR2 are SGHRS and YFSETQ. The V and J ends lost 3 bases and 5 bases respectively, with 20 bases between them.

The rearrangement joins TRBV5-4 to TRBJ2-3; 14 nucleotides align to TRBD2. The V segment lost 4 bases and the J segment 1 base; nucleotides outside the gene matches: 5. The CDR3 contains 17 residues. Looked up from germline, CDR1 is SGHNT and CDR2 is YYREEE (reference sequence). The CDR3 bases are TGTGCCAGCAGCCATATGGGACTAGCGGGGGGCACAGATACGCAGTATTTT. It specifies CASSHMGLAGGTDTQYF. The whole variable domain, remainder taken from reference TRBV5-4 and TRBJ2-3, is ETGVTQSPTHLIKTRGQQVTLRCSSQSGHNTVSWYQQALGQGPQFIFQYYREEENGRGNFPPRFSGLQFPNYSSELNVNALELDDSALYLCASSHMGLAGGTDTQYFGPGTRLTVL.

This clone has a single count. CDR3 bases: TGCGCCAGCTCGCAAGGGACAGGGGGCTTAGGCACAGATACGCAGTATTTT. Its translation is CASSQGTGGLGTDTQYF. The chain uses TRBV5-1 and TRBJ2-3; 12 bases agree with TRBD1. This CDR3 comprises 17 residues. Germline trimming cut 7 bases from V and 1 base from J; bases unmatched to any gene: 10. Germline assignment: CDR1 SGHRS and CDR2 YFSETQ.